The 27 T cell receptor beta chains below come from one sample, sequenced in a study of sequential checkpoint blockade in melanoma. TCRdb's table, derived via immunoSEQ multiplex PCR, lists solely in-frame clones and lacks some. The table includes 2,000 or so clones, about three fifths detected once. The treatment: randomized to nivolumab then ipilimumab (arm A) or the reverse (arm B). This material consisted of CD8+ T cells sorted from blood (inferred from file names), taken from a patient given nivolumab and ipilimumab in sequence. The receptors were sampled from a human patient with melanoma. Some clones in this sample may be carry-over from other donors' samples.

The CDR3, as DNA: TGTGCCAGCAGCTTGGAGGCAGGATACTATGGCTACACCTTC. Its protein is CASSLEAGYYGYTF. The chain couples TRBV5-4 to TRBJ1-2; D call uncertain. The CDR3 totals 14 residues. Germline assignment: CDR1 SGHNT and CDR2 YYREEE (reference sequence). With 0 bases removed from V and 3 bases from J, the gap between germline ends came to 9 bases.

The rearrangement uses TRBV7-6 and TRBJ1-5; TRBD1 is a possible D gene (5 bases). CDR3 length: 17 residues. The germline CDR1 and CDR2 sequences are SGHVS and FNYEAQ. The V end lost 5 bases, the J end lost 1 base, and 18 bases lay between the germline ends. CDR3 coding DNA: TGTGCCAGCAGCCCGACAGCGTTTATTTCGAGCAATCAGCCCCAGCATTTT. Amino acids: CASSPTAFISSNQPQHF.

The CDR3 protein is CASSEATGGVQPQHF. The CDR3 DNA sequence: TGTGCCAGCAGTGAAGCAACGGGGGGTGTTCAGCCCCAGCATTTT. V is TRBV6-1 and J is TRBJ1-5; a weak D match, TRBD1 (5 bases). The CDR3 covers 15 residues. V was cut by 0 bases and J by 6 bases, with 12 bases left in between. The germline V gene has CDR1 MNHNS and CDR2 SASEGT.

This clone occurred a few times. The chain is built from TRBV7-9 and TRBJ2-7; D remains ambiguous. Trimming took off 1 base at V and 2 bases at J, with 15 bases between the two ends. The length of the CDR3 is 16 residues. From germline, CDR1 is SEHNR and CDR2 FQNEAQ (reference sequence). CDR3 bases: TGTGCCAGCAGCTTAGAATTTGGTCAGGCCCCCTACGAGCAGTACTTC. Translation: CASSLEFGQAPYEQYF.

This clone occurred a few times. V gene TRBV6-6 combines with J gene TRBJ2-7, with D possibly being TRBD1 (7 bases). Germline V gene sequence: CDR1 MNHNY, CDR2 SVGAGI (reference sequence). V was shortened by 6 bases and J by 2 bases, with 17 bases between the two germline ends. The CDR3 has 15 amino acids. Written as DNA, the CDR3 is TGTGCCAGCAGAATGCAGGGGGGCCTAGCCTACGAGCAGTACTTC. As protein: CASRMQGGLAYEQYF.

This chain uses TRBV5-5 with TRBJ1-2, with D perhaps TRBD1 (6 bases). CDR1 and CDR2 from the germline V gene are SGHKS and YYEKEE (reference sequence). CDR3 length: 15 amino acids. V shed 1 base and J shed 5 bases, with 15 bases lying between them. Here the CDR3 DNA reads TGTGCCAGCAGCTTGTTGACAGGATCACCATATGGCTACACCTTC. Translated: CASSLLTGSPYGYTF.

The J gene is TRBJ1-5, the V gene TRBV6-1; 7 positions match TRBD1. CDR3 length: 15 residues. V lost 3 bases and J lost 4; bases outside the gene matches: 6. Germline CDR1 MNHNS, CDR2 SASEGT. The CDR3 sequence is CASSEPGGSNQPQHF. Written as DNA, the CDR3 is TGTGCCAGCAGTGAGCCAGGGGGGAGTAATCAGCCCCAGCATTTT.

CDR3 region: CASSTWASNEQFF. The CDR3 DNA is TGTGCCAGCAGTACATGGGCCTCCAATGAGCAGTTCTTC. The V and J genes are TRBV27 and TRBJ2-1; D remains unclear. Germline V gives CDR1 MNHEY, CDR2 SMNVEV (reference sequence). This CDR3 is built from 13 residues. Trimming removed 5 bases from V and 6 bases from J, with 11 bases in between.

This sequence joins TRBV6-5 and TRBJ1-3; D call uncertain. Trimming left V 4 bases short and J 0 bases short, with 10 bases between. CDR1 and CDR2 from the germline V gene are MNHEY and SVGAGI. This CDR3 contains 15 residues. CDR3 loop: CASSSESYSGNTIYF. CDR3 DNA sequence: TGTGCCAGCAGTTCGGAGTCGTACTCTGGAAACACCATATATTTT.

This clone was seen a few times. This chain uses TRBV4-3 with TRBJ1-2; weak D call: TRBD1 (5 bases). The length of the CDR3 is 16 residues. The germline CDR1 and CDR2 sequences are LGHNA and YSLEER. V shed 4 bases and J shed 2 bases, with 17 bases lying between them. The CDR3 DNA reads TGCGCCAGCAGCCGCCTACCCAGGGACTCCAACTATGGCTACACCTTC. It is translated as CASSRLPRDSNYGYTF.

V and J are TRBV7-6 and TRBJ2-7; 7 nucleotides match TRBD1. Per germline, CDR1 SGHVS and CDR2 FNYEAQ. The CDR3 has 13 amino acids. J was trimmed by 7 bases and V by 5 bases; bases with no gene match: 8. The CDR3 here is CASSPPGQLEQYF. As DNA, the CDR3 is TGTGCCAGCAGCCCACCGGGACAGCTAGAGCAGTACTTC.

The chain couples TRBV9 to TRBJ1-3; 7 bases are a match to TRBD1. Germline CDR1 is SGDLS and CDR2 is YYNGEE. The V and J ends lost 3 bases and 0 bases, in that order; junction bases with no gene match: 9. The CDR3 loop spans 17 amino acids. This chain's CDR3 is CASSAGQLGSSGNTIYF. The CDR3 nucleotides are TGTGCCAGCAGCGCGGGACAGCTTGGTTCCTCTGGAAACACCATATATTTT.

This clone appeared a single time. The chain joins TRBV30 to TRBJ1-1; possibly TRBD1 for D (5 bases). In germline, CDR1 is GTSNPN, CDR2 SVGIG (reference sequence). V gave up 7 bases and J gave up 0 bases, with 18 bases separating them. This CDR3 is built from 15 residues. The CDR3 nucleotides are TGTGCCTCCCACGGGGGGGAAAACGTGAACACTGAAGCTTTCTTT. It specifies CASHGGENVNTEAFF.

This clone turned up a few times. The junction departs from the called germline gene at one end, perhaps through a read error. V usage is TRBV13 and J usage is TRBJ1-1; tentative D call: TRBD1 (6 bases). There are 12 residues in the CDR3. Per the germline V gene, CDR1 is PRHDT and CDR2 is FYEKMQ (reference sequence). As DNA, the CDR3 is TGTGCCAGCAGCTCCCGGGACACAGAAGCTTTCTTT. Protein product: CASSSRDTEAFF.

This clone was seen a few times. The chain recombines TRBV11-2 with TRBJ2-7; the D is unclear. Trimming shortened V by 1 base and J by 4 bases, and 5 bases separated the two germline ends. Germline V gene lookup returns CDR1 SGHAT and CDR2 FQNNGV. CDR3 length equals 12 residues. The CDR3: CASSLGLYEQYF. In DNA form, the CDR3 reads TGTGCCAGCAGCTTAGGACTGTACGAGCAGTACTTC.

By share, this clone ranks as medium-sized. The rearrangement links TRBV19 to TRBJ1-2; D unresolved. Germline lookup yields CDR1 LNHDA and CDR2 SQIVND (reference sequence). V was shortened by 3 bases and J by 4 bases, with 15 bases between the two germline ends. The CDR3 consists of 15 residues. CDR3 in DNA: TGTGCCAGTAGTATCGTAAGCGGCACGATCTATGGCTACACCTTC. Its protein is CASSIVSGTIYGYTF.

Of note for this clone: An end of the junction does not agree with germline; a read error may underlie this. J is TRBJ2-2 and V is TRBV7-7; maybe TRBD1 (6 bases). Germline lookup yields CDR1 SSHAT and CDR2 FNYEAQ (reference sequence). The CDR3 is 13 residues long. CDR3 DNA: TGTGCTAGCACCTCAGGGGCCACCGGGGAGCTGTTTTTT. This encodes CASTSGATGELFF.

This clone was recorded only once. The V gene is TRBV6-5, the J gene TRBJ1-2; 7 bases fit TRBD1. Germline loops: CDR1 MNHEY, CDR2 SVGAGI. J lost 2 bases, V lost 3 bases, and 6 bases had no gene match. The CDR3 has 15 amino acids. CDR3 amino acids: CASSYSLRGNYGYTF. DNA of the CDR3: TGTGCCAGCAGTTATTCCCTCAGGGGGAACTATGGCTACACCTTC.

A few counts support this clone. The same CDR3 is also encoded by other DNA sequences in this sample. The J gene is TRBJ1-1, the V gene TRBV6-6; D remains unclear. V shed 5 bases and J shed 6 bases, with 13 bases lying between them. The CDR3 loop spans 13 amino acids. Per the germline V gene, CDR1 is MNHNY and CDR2 is SVGAGI (reference sequence). The CDR3 loop reads CASSEMDWAEAFF. Here the CDR3 DNA reads TGTGCCAGCAGTGAGATGGACTGGGCTGAAGCTTTCTTT.

This clone was counted between two and nine times. The V call is TRBV27, the J call TRBJ2-2; tentatively, D is TRBD2 (7 bases). The V gene lost 3 bases and the J gene lost 6 bases, with 20 bases spanning the gap. Germline assignment: CDR1 MNHEY and CDR2 SMNVEV (reference sequence). The CDR3 is 17 residues long. In nucleotides, the CDR3 is TGTGCCAGCAGTTTTTGGGCGGGGGCGTCCCGAGCCGGGGAGCTGTTTTTT. This translates into CASSFWAGASRAGELFF.

This clone has just a few counts. This chain joins TRBV5-5 and TRBJ2-7, with TRBD1 identical over 8 bases. The CDR3 loop spans 13 amino acids. Trimming took 1 base from V and 4 from J; bases not matched to a gene: 1. Germline CDR1 and CDR2: SGHKS and YYEKEE (reference sequence). This chain's CDR3 is CASSLTGGYEQYF. The DNA of the CDR3 is TGTGCCAGCAGCTTGACAGGGGGGTACGAGCAGTACTTC. The variable domain in full, completed from reference TRBV5-5 and TRBJ2-7, reads DAGVTQSPTHLIKTRGQQVTLRCSPISGHKSVSWYQQVLGQGPQFIFQYYEKEERGRGNFPDRFSARQFPNYSSELNVNALLLGDSALYLCASSLTGGYEQYFGPGTRLTVT.

This clone was counted only a few times. The V call is TRBV6-5, the J call TRBJ1-5; D not certain. V lost 5 bases and J 6 bases, leaving 14 bases between the germline ends. This CDR3 has 14 residues. Germline CDR1 MNHEY, CDR2 SVGAGI. In DNA, the CDR3 is TGTGCCAGCAGTGAGACCCTGGAGGGTCAGCCCCAGCATTTT. Translated, it gives CASSETLEGQPQHF.

The J gene is TRBJ2-1, the V gene TRBV10-1, with 11 bases aligning to TRBD2. Trimming took 3 bases from V and 5 from J; bases not matched to a gene: 0. The CDR3 contains 14 residues. The V gene's germline CDR1 is WNHNN and CDR2 SYGVQD (reference sequence). The DNA for the CDR3 is TGCGCCAGCAGTGATAGCGGGGGGGACAATGAGCAGTTCTTC. Translation gives CASSDSGGDNEQFF.

The chain carries TRBV19 and TRBJ1-5, with D uncertain. Germline V gene lookup returns CDR1 LNHDA and CDR2 SQIVND (reference sequence). The length of the CDR3 is 13 residues. Trimming shortened V by 5 bases and J by 4 bases, and 9 bases separated the two germline ends. The CDR3 bases are TGTGCCAGTAGTTATTACGGTAATCAGCCCCAGCATTTT. Protein sequence: CASSYYGNQPQHF. The whole variable domain, filled in from reference TRBV19 and TRBJ1-5, reads DGGITQSPKYLFRKEGQNVTLSCEQNLNHDAMYWYRQDPGQGLRLIYYSQIVNDFQKGDIAEGYSVSREKKESFPLTVTSAQKNPTAFYLCASSYYGNQPQHFGDGTRLSIL.

This chain joins TRBV2 and TRBJ1-1; D not resolved. The CDR3 spans 16 residues. The germline V and J ends were trimmed by 0 bases and 2 bases, with 13 bases remaining between them. Germline V gene data show CDR1 as SNHLY and CDR2 as FYNNEI. CDR3 coding DNA: TGTGCCAGCAGTGAAGCGCCGGCAGGCTTTAACACTGAAGCTTTCTTT. Translating it yields CASSEAPAGFNTEAFF.

The rearrangement uses TRBV4-1 and TRBJ2-7; possible D gene TRBD1, 5 bases. CDR1 MGHRA and CDR2 YSYEKL come from the germline V gene. Trimming removed 0 bases from V and 1 base from J, with 10 bases in between. This CDR3 contains 15 residues. The CDR3 nucleotides read TGCGCCAGCAGCCAAGATGGGGCAGGGTCCTACGAGCAGTACTTC. This encodes CASSQDGAGSYEQYF.

This CDR3 reads CASSPGGYEQYF. CDR3 DNA: TGTGCCAGCAGCCCGGGAGGGTACGAGCAGTACTTC. The chain is built from TRBV7-6 and TRBJ2-7; 8 bases agree with TRBD2. The CDR3 covers 12 residues. V lost 5 bases and J lost 4; bases outside the gene matches: 1. In germline, CDR1 is SGHVS, CDR2 FNYEAQ.